This TCR beta chain was recorded in a study of blood T cells in healthy people across ages. V was cut by 0 bases and J by 2 bases, with 11 bases left in between. Germline CDR1 and CDR2: SGHDN and FVKESK. The CDR3 covers 16 residues. Alongside a J-beta primer mix, a sample-barcoded 5' primer served in a second PCR lasting about 7 to 11 cycles. TCRdb used MiXCR to reprocess the 5' RACE reads, holding one entry per CDR3 protein. The table records 1,100,000 or so distinct CDR3 sequences, 40% to 45% of them present only once. Sequences were obtained from blood. J is TRBJ2-1 and V is TRBV14; perhaps TRBD2 as D (6 bases). This sequence originates from a woman in her sixties in good health. CDR3 sequence (DNA): TGTGCCAGCAGCCAAGAATGGCGGGGCCCCTACAATGAGCAGTTCTTC. Translating gives CASSQEWRGPYNEQFF. The whole variable domain, filled in from reference TRBV14 and TRBJ2-1, reads EAGVTQFPSHSVIEKGQTVTLRCDPISGHDNLYWYRRVMGKEIKFLLHFVKESKQDESGMPNNRFLAERTGGTYSTLKVQPAELEDSGVYFCASSQEWRGPYNEQFFGPGTRLTVL.